This TCR beta chain was identified in a study of blood T cell repertoires in COVID-19. Study overall: The samples span acute and convalescent COVID-19 from the United States, Italy and Spain. T cells, B-cell-depleted T cells, or PBMCs provided the cDNA or gDNA that served as material.

Original methodology: Reference gene primer amplification yielded estimated nucleated cell counts. Clones were read by immunoSEQ multiplex PCR, and TCRdb kept only the in-frame ones, dropping some. V and J calls and clone size are as listed in that table; D and trimming were resolved from the DNA. The top ten hold about 1.6% of the sample, which has roughly 410,000 clones, about nine tenths seen once. This CDR3 contains 15 residues. J lost 1 base, V lost 6 bases, and 6 bases had no gene match. Germline CDR1 SGHVS, CDR2 FQNEAQ. Seattle researchers signed up patients amid active infection and tracked them longitudinally.

This chain uses TRBV7-8 with TRBJ1-5; 7 positions agree with TRBD1. The receptor's source is a middle-aged woman with COVID-19, enrolled during active disease. Sequencing input: peripheral blood. CDR3 residues: CASRREGASNQPQHF. The CDR3 DNA follows: TGTGCCAGCAGGCGGGAGGGGGCAAGCAATCAGCCCCAGCATTTT.